This T cell receptor beta chain was sequenced for a study of blood T cell repertoires in COVID-19. Study background: Sources were T cells, B-cell-depleted T cells, or PBMCs; the material itself was cDNA or gDNA.

As handled by the study authors: Reference gene primers were amplified, and this amplification served to estimate nucleated cell counts. Sequenced by immunoSEQ multiplex PCR; TCRdb stores in-frame clones only, minus some. V and J calls and clone size are copied from that table; D and trimming were computed from the DNA. Among hundreds of thousands of clones listed, 88% were seen once. Germline values: CDR1 MNHEY, CDR2 SMNVEV (reference sequence). The ends lost 4 bases at V and 3 bases at J; junction bases unmatched: 9. CDR3 length: 15 amino acids. The Seattle patients joined while their infection was active and were tracked longitudinally afterward.

This TCR was recovered from a woman aged 70 to 79 with COVID-19, enrolled during active disease. The V call is TRBV27, the J call TRBJ2-7, with TRBD2 identical over 7 bases. Sequences were obtained from peripheral blood. In nucleotides, the CDR3 is TGTGCCAGCAGTTCGTCTTGGGGGGGGGTCTACGAGCAGTACTTC. Encoded protein: CASSSSWGGVYEQYF.